Listed below are T cell receptor beta chains from one sample, sequenced in a study of OX40 agonist ivuxolimab in advanced cancers. Libraries were prepared by immunoSEQ multiplex PCR; TCRdb keeps only in-frame clonotypes and omits some of them. This sample has 30,000 to 45,000 clones, with 74% found just once. The specimen comprised CD4+ or CD8+ T cells sorted from blood, sampled in a trial of the OX40 agonist ivuxolimab. All receptors derive from an adult with an advanced solid tumor such as melanoma, head and neck, liver or kidney cancer. Both conserved end residues are part of each CDR3. The D gene is left open where the match is weak. Clone size is not always given. Where it is, it says once, few, many or a class for expanded clones.

d_gene: .; j_gene: TRBJ2-7; abundance: .; v_gene: TRBV29-1; CDR3aa: CSALGRGAYEQYF; CDR3nt: TGCAGCGCACTTGGTCGGGGAGCCTACGAGCAGTACTTC
d_gene: .; j_gene: TRBJ2-5; abundance: .; v_gene: TRBV27; CDR3aa: CASSFTQLGHRTQYF; CDR3nt: TGTGCCAGCAGTTTCACGCAACTAGGCCATCGGACCCAGTACTTC
d_gene: .; j_gene: TRBJ2-7; abundance: .; v_gene: TRBV5-6; CDR3aa: CASSEDFLSYEQYF; CDR3nt: TGTGCCAGCAGCGAGGACTTCCTCTCCTACGAGCAGTACTTC
d_gene: .; j_gene: TRBJ2-2; abundance: .; v_gene: TRBV7-3; CDR3aa: CASSSTSNTGELFF; CDR3nt: TGTGCCAGCAGCTCAACTTCGAACACCGGGGAGCTGTTTTTT
d_gene: TRBD2; j_gene: TRBJ2-7; abundance: .; v_gene: TRBV6-5; CDR3aa: CASSSSGGAKREQYF; CDR3nt: TGTGCCAGCAGTTCTAGCGGGGGGGCGAAACGCGAGCAGTACTTC
d_gene: .; j_gene: TRBJ2-1; abundance: .; v_gene: TRBV7-6; CDR3aa: CASSGGELYNEQFF; CDR3nt: TGTGCCAGCTCAGGTGGGGAACTCTACAATGAGCAGTTCTTC
d_gene: .; j_gene: TRBJ1-2; abundance: .; v_gene: TRBV6-5; CDR3aa: CASSNQGHIYTF; CDR3nt: TGTGCCAGCAGTAACCAGGGACACATCTACACCTTC
d_gene: .; j_gene: TRBJ1-5; abundance: few; v_gene: TRBV2; CDR3aa: CASSELGGQQPQHF; CDR3nt: TGTGCCAGCAGTGAATTGGGGGGTCAACAGCCCCAGCATTTT
d_gene: .; j_gene: TRBJ1-2; abundance: .; v_gene: TRBV20-1; CDR3aa: CSASTDYGYTF; CDR3nt: TGCAGTGCTAGTACAGACTATGGCTACACCTTC
d_gene: TRBD1; j_gene: TRBJ1-4; abundance: .; v_gene: TRBV7-9; CDR3aa: CASSAGTGGLNEKLFF; CDR3nt: TGTGCCAGCAGCGCGGGGACAGGGGGGCTTAATGAAAAACTGTTTTTT
d_gene: .; j_gene: TRBJ2-3; abundance: .; v_gene: TRBV5-1; CDR3aa: CASSHGLPTQYF; CDR3nt: TGCGCCAGCAGCCACGGACTACCAACGCAGTATTTT
d_gene: .; j_gene: TRBJ1-1; abundance: .; v_gene: TRBV7-2; CDR3aa: CASSLTRGGTEAFF; CDR3nt: TGTGCCAGCAGCTTGACCAGGGGAGGCACTGAAGCTTTCTTT
d_gene: TRBD1; j_gene: TRBJ1-5; abundance: .; v_gene: TRBV5-8; CDR3aa: CASSLGQGEYSNQPQHF; CDR3nt: TGTGCCAGCAGCTTGGGACAGGGGGAGTATAGCAATCAGCCCCAGCATTTT
d_gene: .; j_gene: TRBJ1-2; abundance: .; v_gene: TRBV21-1; CDR3aa: CASSRTATGPPNYGYTF; CDR3nt: TGTGCCAGCAGCCGCACCGCGACAGGGCCCCCTAACTATGGCTACACCTTC
d_gene: TRBD2; j_gene: TRBJ2-1; abundance: .; v_gene: TRBV10-3; CDR3aa: CAISELAGDSNEQFF; CDR3nt: TGTGCCATCAGCGAGCTAGCGGGGGACTCCAATGAGCAGTTCTTC
d_gene: .; j_gene: TRBJ2-3; abundance: once; v_gene: TRBV7-8; CDR3aa: CASSLDLGDTQYF; CDR3nt: TGTGCCAGCAGCTTAGACTTGGGAGATACGCAGTATTTT
d_gene: .; j_gene: TRBJ1-2; abundance: .; v_gene: TRBV6-6; CDR3aa: CASSRVPGRDYGYTF; CDR3nt: TGTGCCAGCAGCCGAGTCCCAGGGAGAGACTATGGCTACACCTTC
d_gene: .; j_gene: TRBJ1-2; abundance: .; v_gene: TRBV5-6; CDR3aa: CASSPSDSVSYGYTF; CDR3nt: TGTGCCAGCAGCCCGTCGGACAGCGTGAGCTATGGCTACACCTTC
d_gene: TRBD2; j_gene: TRBJ2-5; abundance: .; v_gene: TRBV19; CDR3aa: CASKGSWAGEETQYF; CDR3nt: TGTGCCAGTAAGGGTTCTTGGGCGGGGGAAGAGACCCAGTACTTC
d_gene: TRBD1; j_gene: TRBJ1-6; abundance: .; v_gene: TRBV6-5; CDR3aa: CASSYGTGNYNSPLHF; CDR3nt: TGTGCCAGCAGTTACGGGACAGGGAACTATAATTCACCCCTCCACTTT
d_gene: .; j_gene: TRBJ2-7; abundance: .; v_gene: TRBV6-5; CDR3aa: CASSYRQTPTGGQYF; CDR3nt: TGTGCCAGCAGTTACCGGCAGACCCCTACGGGCGGGCAGTACTTC
d_gene: .; j_gene: TRBJ2-1; abundance: .; v_gene: TRBV4-1; CDR3aa: CASRGMGNNEQFF; CDR3nt: TGCGCCAGCAGGGGGATGGGTAACAATGAGCAGTTCTTC
d_gene: TRBD1; j_gene: TRBJ1-6; abundance: .; v_gene: TRBV5-1; CDR3aa: CASSSGQGGNSPLHF; CDR3nt: TGCGCCAGCAGCAGCGGACAGGGGGGTAATTCACCCCTCCACTTT
d_gene: .; j_gene: TRBJ1-2; abundance: .; v_gene: TRBV7-9; CDR3aa: CASSLAGADSSYGYTF; CDR3nt: TGTGCCAGCAGCTTAGCCGGGGCAGACTCCAGCTATGGCTACACCTTC
d_gene: TRBD1; j_gene: TRBJ2-7; abundance: few; v_gene: TRBV5-4; CDR3aa: CASSTRQGSDEQYF; CDR3nt: TGTGCCAGCAGCACAAGACAGGGCAGCGACGAGCAGTACTTC
d_gene: .; j_gene: TRBJ2-5; abundance: .; v_gene: TRBV18; CDR3aa: CASSTGETQYF; CDR3nt: TGTGCCAGCTCGACGGGAGAGACCCAGTACTTC
d_gene: TRBD1; j_gene: TRBJ1-5; abundance: .; v_gene: TRBV6-6; CDR3aa: CASRTGGDNQPQHF; CDR3nt: TGTGCCAGCAGGACAGGGGGCGACAATCAGCCCCAGCATTTT
d_gene: .; j_gene: TRBJ2-1; abundance: few; v_gene: TRBV19; CDR3aa: CASSILLRAKGNEQFF; CDR3nt: TGTGCCAGTAGTATCCTCTTAAGGGCCAAAGGGAATGAGCAGTTCTTC
d_gene: .; j_gene: TRBJ2-3; abundance: .; v_gene: TRBV4-1; CDR3aa: CASSQDPTVTDTQYF; CDR3nt: TGCGCCAGCAGCCAAGACCCTACAGTTACAGATACGCAGTATTTT
d_gene: TRBD1; j_gene: TRBJ2-2; abundance: .; v_gene: TRBV9; CDR3aa: CASSAGTANTGELFF; CDR3nt: TGTGCCAGCAGCGCCGGGACAGCTAACACCGGGGAGCTGTTTTTT
d_gene: .; j_gene: TRBJ2-5; abundance: .; v_gene: TRBV27; CDR3aa: CASKKVRDFQETQYF; CDR3nt: TGTGCCAGCAAAAAAGTCCGAGATTTCCAAGAGACCCAGTACTTC
d_gene: TRBD1; j_gene: TRBJ1-6; abundance: .; v_gene: TRBV6-1; CDR3aa: CASNPTGGNSPLHF; CDR3nt: TGTGCCAGCAACCCGACAGGGGGGAATTCACCCCTCCACTTT
d_gene: .; j_gene: TRBJ2-7; abundance: few; v_gene: TRBV2; CDR3aa: CACLAPSYEQYF; CDR3nt: TGTGCCTGCCTGGCACCCTCCTACGAGCAGTACTTC
d_gene: TRBD2; j_gene: TRBJ2-5; abundance: once; v_gene: TRBV5-1; CDR3aa: CASSLRPSGHQETQYF; CDR3nt: TGCGCCAGCAGCTTAAGGCCTAGCGGCCATCAAGAGACCCAGTACTTC
d_gene: .; j_gene: TRBJ1-2; abundance: .; v_gene: TRBV5-8; CDR3aa: CASSLAGALRYGYTF; CDR3nt: TGTGCCAGCAGCTTGGCAGGGGCGCTTCGCTATGGCTACACCTTC
d_gene: .; j_gene: TRBJ2-2; abundance: .; v_gene: TRBV18; CDR3aa: CASSPDSWELFF; CDR3nt: TGTGCCAGCTCACCGGACAGTTGGGAGCTGTTTTTT
d_gene: .; j_gene: TRBJ1-2; abundance: few; v_gene: TRBV10-1; CDR3aa: CASSADRNGGYTF; CDR3nt: TGCGCCAGCAGTGCCGACAGGAACGGTGGCTACACCTTC
d_gene: .; j_gene: TRBJ1-2; abundance: .; v_gene: TRBV6-5; CDR3aa: CASSYPLGMGRGYTF; CDR3nt: TGTGCCAGCAGTTACCCACTGGGGATGGGAAGGGGCTACACCTTC
d_gene: .; j_gene: TRBJ1-2; abundance: .; v_gene: TRBV11-2; CDR3aa: CASSGTTDSSHGYTF; CDR3nt: TGTGCCAGCAGCGGTACGACGGACAGTAGCCATGGCTACACCTTC
d_gene: TRBD1; j_gene: TRBJ1-6; abundance: .; v_gene: TRBV5-1; CDR3aa: CASSLQGENSPLHF; CDR3nt: TGCGCCAGCAGCTTACAGGGGGAAAATTCACCCCTCCACTTT
d_gene: TRBD1; j_gene: TRBJ2-1; abundance: .; v_gene: TRBV6-4; CDR3aa: CASSSQGALVYNEQFF; CDR3nt: TGTGCCAGCAGTTCACAGGGGGCTCTGGTTTACAATGAGCAGTTCTTC
d_gene: .; j_gene: TRBJ2-7; abundance: .; v_gene: TRBV12-5; CDR3aa: CASGWQLDYEQYF; CDR3nt: TGTGCTAGTGGTTGGCAGCTGGACTACGAGCAGTACTTC
d_gene: TRBD1; j_gene: TRBJ2-1; abundance: .; v_gene: TRBV2; CDR3aa: CASSDPRGITEQFF; CDR3nt: TGTGCCAGCAGTGATCCCAGGGGGATAACCGAGCAGTTCTTC
d_gene: .; j_gene: TRBJ1-3; abundance: .; v_gene: TRBV6-5; CDR3aa: CASSYAGSSGNTIYF; CDR3nt: TGTGCCAGCAGTTACGCAGGGAGTTCTGGAAACACCATATATTTT
d_gene: .; j_gene: TRBJ2-7; abundance: .; v_gene: TRBV11-2; CDR3aa: CASSLGGRYEQYF; CDR3nt: TGTGCCAGCAGCTTAGGGGGGAGGTACGAGCAGTACTTC
d_gene: .; j_gene: TRBJ1-5; abundance: few; v_gene: TRBV21-1; CDR3aa: CASSPRTVRGNQPQHF; CDR3nt: TGTGCCAGCAGCCCCCGGACAGTCCGAGGCAATCAGCCCCAGCATTTT
d_gene: .; j_gene: TRBJ1-2; abundance: .; v_gene: TRBV28; CDR3aa: CASTVGQVNYGYTF; CDR3nt: TGTGCCAGCACCGTGGGGCAGGTTAACTATGGCTACACCTTC
d_gene: TRBD1; j_gene: TRBJ2-7; abundance: few; v_gene: TRBV19; CDR3aa: CASRRTGTGIGEQYF; CDR3nt: TGTGCCAGTAGACGAACCGGGACAGGGATCGGGGAGCAGTACTTC
d_gene: .; j_gene: TRBJ1-5; abundance: few; v_gene: TRBV7-9; CDR3aa: CASSPTTGNQPQHF; CDR3nt: TGTGCCAGCAGCCCAACGACAGGCAATCAGCCCCAGCATTTT
d_gene: TRBD1; j_gene: TRBJ1-2; abundance: once; v_gene: TRBV4-3; CDR3aa: CASSQGGQAKGYGYTF; CDR3nt: TGCGCCAGCAGCCAAGGCGGACAGGCTAAGGGCTATGGCTACACCTTC
d_gene: .; j_gene: TRBJ1-1; abundance: few; v_gene: TRBV6-6; CDR3aa: CASSYESRANAEAFF; CDR3nt: TGTGCCAGCAGTTATGAGTCCCGGGCGAACGCTGAAGCTTTCTTT
d_gene: .; j_gene: TRBJ2-1; abundance: few; v_gene: TRBV19; CDR3aa: CASSQGRTLYNEQFF; CDR3nt: TGTGCCAGTAGTCAAGGACGGACCCTCTACAATGAGCAGTTCTTC
d_gene: TRBD1; j_gene: TRBJ1-5; abundance: .; v_gene: TRBV30; CDR3aa: CAWSLPPDRARRQPQHF; CDR3nt: TGTGCCTGGAGTCTACCCCCGGACAGGGCTCGGAGGCAGCCCCAGCATTTT
d_gene: TRBD1; j_gene: TRBJ2-5; abundance: .; v_gene: TRBV30; CDR3aa: CASTDRKETQYF; CDR3nt: TGTGCCTCCACGGACAGGAAGGAGACCCAGTACTTC
d_gene: .; j_gene: TRBJ1-1; abundance: once; v_gene: TRBV5-1; CDR3aa: CASSPGLPEAFF; CDR3nt: TGCGCCAGCAGCCCTGGACTGCCCGAAGCTTTCTTT
d_gene: .; j_gene: TRBJ2-5; abundance: .; v_gene: TRBV5-1; CDR3aa: CASNIVGQETQYF; CDR3nt: TGCGCCAGCAACATAGTGGGGCAAGAGACCCAGTACTTC
d_gene: .; j_gene: TRBJ1-1; abundance: once; v_gene: TRBV18; CDR3aa: CASSPSLVGGTEAFF; CDR3nt: TGTGCCAGCTCACCTTCCCTAGTGGGGGGCACTGAAGCTTTCTTT